These 28 T cell receptor beta chains share one sample of origin, sequenced in a study of cytotoxic CD8 clonotypes in ibrutinib-treated CLL. Here immunoSEQ multiplex PCR was the method, and the copy in TCRdb shows in-frame clones only, minus some. This sample has more than 75,000 clones, with roughly 80% found just once. The sample here was PBMCs, taken after 24 months of ibrutinib treatment. These receptors came from a human donor with chronic lymphocytic leukemia.

The CDR3 sequence: CASGLADHNEQFF. CDR3 coding DNA: TGTGCCAGCGGGCTAGCGGACCACAATGAGCAGTTCTTC. This chain joins TRBV2 and TRBJ2-1, with 7 bases that match TRBD2. The V segment lost 8 bases and the J segment 5 bases; nucleotides outside the gene matches: 6. The CDR3 spans 13 residues. Germline V gene data show CDR1 as SNHLY and CDR2 as FYNNEI.

The rearrangement links TRBV2 to TRBJ2-3; TRBD2 agrees at 9 bases. J lost 4 bases, V lost 7 bases, and 12 bases had no gene match. The CDR3 extends over 16 amino acids. Germline values: CDR1 SNHLY, CDR2 FYNNEI. CDR3 bases: TGTGCCAGCACCACCCCCAAGCGGGGGGCATCAGATACGCAGTATTTT. It is translated as CASTTPKRGASDTQYF.

This clone was observed a handful of times. The CDR3 DNA sequence: TGTGCCAGCAGCGGGGACGGAGCTAATGAGCAGTTCTTC. This sequence encodes CASSGDGANEQFF. This chain uses TRBV9 with TRBJ2-1; D might be TRBD1 or TRBD2, each matching 5 bases. This CDR3 has 13 residues. Germline CDR1 and CDR2: SGDLS and YYNGEE. The V gene lost 3 bases and the J gene lost 7 bases, with 11 bases spanning the gap. Complete variable domain (other parts from reference TRBV9 and TRBJ2-1): DSGVTQTPKHLITATGQRVTLRCSPRSGDLSVYWYQQSLDQGLQFLIQYYNGEERAKGNILERFSAQQFPDLHSELNLSSLELGDSALYFCASSGDGANEQFFGPGTRLTVL.

The J gene is TRBJ2-1, the V gene TRBV27; 10 bases agree with TRBD1. The CDR3 sequence is 16 residues long. With 5 bases clipped from V and 10 bases from J, the junction kept 14 bases outside the gene matches. Germline V CDR1 and CDR2: MNHEY, SMNVEV (reference sequence). The DNA of the CDR3 is TGTGCCAGCAGTCCGAGGGACAGGGGCCCATCGCAGGAGCAGTTCTTC. This codes for CASSPRDRGPSQEQFF.

The chain combines TRBV28 with TRBJ1-5; D gene unclear. The CDR3 has 12 residues. Germline V gene data show CDR1 as MDHEN and CDR2 as SYDVKM. V lost 6 bases to trimming and J lost 7 bases, with 10 bases between them. CDR3 in DNA: TGTGCCAGCAGGTCCTCAAACCAGCCCCAGCATTTT. Its translation is CASRSSNQPQHF.

This clone has just one count. The V call is TRBV28, the J call TRBJ2-7; tentative D call: TRBD1 (6 bases). This CDR3 region has 12 residues. V lost 4 bases and J 9 bases, leaving 13 bases between the germline ends. Germline loops: CDR1 MDHEN, CDR2 SYDVKM. The CDR3 protein is CASSWLAGVQYF. In DNA, the CDR3 is TGTGCCAGCAGTTGGTTAGCAGGGGTGCAGTACTTC.

This chain uses TRBV21-1 with TRBJ2-2; TRBD2, as called in the table, went unchecked against the DNA. TRBV21-1 is a documented pseudogene. The CDR3 loop spans 17 amino acids. CDR3 sequence (DNA): TGTGCCAGCAGCCTCCGACTAGCGGGAACGAACACCGGGGAGCTGTTTTTT. It yields the protein CASSLRLAGTNTGELFF.

Details on this clone: The same CDR3 can be traced to other DNA sequences in this sample. V usage is TRBV5-1 and J usage is TRBJ1-4; the D is unclear. From germline, CDR1 is SGHRS and CDR2 YFSETQ. Trimming cost V 4 bases and J 0 bases, with 7 bases left between them. The CDR3 contains 14 residues. CDR3 DNA: TGCGCCAGCAGCCCCGACACAACTAATGAAAAACTGTTTTTT. It codes for CASSPDTTNEKLFF.

This chain joins TRBV2 and TRBJ2-1, with D possibly TRBD2 on 6 matching bases. This CDR3 has 12 amino acids. Germline V gene lookup returns CDR1 SNHLY and CDR2 FYNNEI. V gave up 5 bases and J gave up 9 bases, with 11 bases separating them. Written as DNA, the CDR3 is TGTGCCAGCAGTAAGGAGGGTGGTGAGCAGTTCTTC. It specifies CASSKEGGEQFF.

The J gene is TRBJ1-3, the V gene TRBV7-5; no DNA check was done on the table's D call, TRBD1. TRBV7-5 represents a pseudogene. This CDR3 has 17 amino acids. The CDR3, as DNA: TGTGTCAGAAGCTCCCGGACAGGGGTCGTCTCTGGAAACACCATATATTTT. Its translation is CVRSSRTGVVSGNTIYF.

The chain joins TRBV19 to TRBJ2-3; weak D call: TRBD2 (6 bases). CDR1 is LNHDA and CDR2 is SQIVND in the germline V gene (reference sequence). The ends were cut back, 6 bases at V and 9 bases at J, with 19 bases in the middle. The CDR3 sequence is 14 residues long. The CDR3 spells CASSVTRSRETQYF. For the CDR3, the DNA is TGTGCCAGTAGCGTGACCCGATCGCGGGAAACGCAGTATTTT. Drawing the rest from reference TRBV19 and TRBJ2-3, the complete variable domain is DGGITQSPKYLFRKEGQNVTLSCEQNLNHDAMYWYRQDPGQGLRLIYYSQIVNDFQKGDIAEGYSVSREKKESFPLTVTSAQKNPTAFYLCASSVTRSRETQYFGPGTRLTVL.

This rearrangement joins TRBV7-8 to TRBJ1-1; D may be TRBD1 (6 bases). This CDR3 contains 16 residues. The V end was cut by 1 base, the J end by 0 bases, with 12 bases between. CDR1 is SGHVS, CDR2 FQNEAQ, per germline. Here the CDR3 DNA reads TGTGCCAGCAGCTTAGGGCACAGGGACTTGAACACTGAAGCTTTCTTT. Its translation is CASSLGHRDLNTEAFF.

This rearrangement joins TRBV27 to TRBJ1-1, with 10 bases aligning to TRBD1. V lost 4 bases to trimming and J lost 10 bases; unmatched junction nucleotides: 9. The CDR3 runs 14 residues. CDR1 and CDR2 (germline): MNHEY, SMNVEV (reference sequence). The CDR3 nucleotides are TGTGCCAGCAGTTACGACAGGGGGCCGGTAGGAGCTTTCTTT. Translation gives CASSYDRGPVGAFF.

The chain combines TRBV5-1 with TRBJ1-3; TRBD1 might be the D (6 bases). Germline V lookup: CDR1 SGHRS, CDR2 YFSETQ. V dropped 5 bases and J dropped 2 bases, with 8 bases sitting between them. The CDR3 consists of 13 residues. Written as DNA, the CDR3 is TGCGCCAGCAGACAGGGCCCTGGAAACACCATATATTTT. It specifies CASRQGPGNTIYF.

V is TRBV27 and J is TRBJ2-3; no clear D. CDR3 size: 16 residues. Germline V CDR1 and CDR2: MNHEY, SMNVEV (reference sequence). V was shortened by 1 base and J by 0 bases, with 11 bases between the two germline ends. The CDR3 spells CASSLFAVSSTDTQYF. Here the CDR3 DNA reads TGTGCCAGCAGTTTATTCGCAGTTTCTAGCACAGATACGCAGTATTTT.

The chain recombines TRBV5-1 with TRBJ2-5; D is unresolved. Germline CDR1 reads SGHRS; CDR2 reads YFSETQ. The CDR3 consists of 13 residues. The V and J ends lost 4 bases and 5 bases respectively, with 12 bases between them. Written as DNA, the CDR3 is TGCGCCAGCAGCCAGCTAGGGCGGGAGACCCAGTACTTC. Encoded protein: CASSQLGRETQYF.

The rearrangement uses TRBV11-3 and TRBJ2-7, with 7 bases fitting TRBD2. The CDR3 length is 15 residues. V lost 1 base and J lost 3; bases outside the gene matches: 6. Germline V gene lookup returns CDR1 SGHNT and CDR2 YENEEA. The CDR3 loop reads CASSLGGRRNYEQYF. The CDR3 coding sequence is TGTGCCAGCAGCTTAGGCGGGAGAAGAAACTACGAGCAGTACTTC. The complete variable domain, with remaining parts taken from reference TRBV11-3 and TRBJ2-7, reads EAGVVQSPRYKIIEKKQPVAFWCNPISGHNTLYWYLQNLGQGPELLIRYENEEAVDDSQLPKDRFSAERLKGVDSTLKIQPAELGDSAVYLCASSLGGRRNYEQYFGPGTRLTVT.

The CDR3 region has the DNA TGTGCCAGTAGTATTCGTGCCGCCAACACTGAAGCTTTCTTT. It is translated as CASSIRAANTEAFF. The chain joins TRBV19 to TRBJ1-1; D gene uncertain. The CDR3 contains 14 residues. V lost 3 bases, J lost 2 bases, and 10 bases lay in between. The germline V gene has CDR1 LNHDA and CDR2 SQIVND (reference sequence).

This clone was observed a few times. This chain joins TRBV7-9 and TRBJ1-2, with D perhaps TRBD1 (5 bases). V was shortened by 0 bases and J by 7 bases, with 9 bases between the two germline ends. The CDR3 totals 13 residues. Germline loops: CDR1 SEHNR, CDR2 FQNEAQ (reference sequence). CDR3 protein: CASSLALGGGYTF. DNA of the CDR3: TGTGCCAGCAGCTTAGCGCTCGGGGGTGGCTACACCTTC.

The V and J genes are TRBV7-9 and TRBJ1-6; TRBD1 matches at 7 bases. The length of the CDR3 is 15 residues. Germline CDR1 and CDR2: SEHNR and FQNEAQ (reference sequence). The junction had 9 bases not matched to a gene; V was cut back by 5 bases and J by 8 bases. Here the CDR3 reads CASSTTGLGDSPLHF. CDR3 bases: TGTGCCAGCAGCACGACAGGGTTGGGGGATTCACCCCTCCACTTT.

This chain links TRBV28 with TRBJ1-2, with a weak D call TRBD1 (5 bases). From germline, CDR1 is MDHEN and CDR2 SYDVKM. V shed 2 bases and J shed 8 bases, with 12 bases lying between them. The CDR3 contains 13 residues. CDR3 nucleotides: TGTGCCAGCAGTTTACAGGGCCCCCACGGCTACACCTTC. It is translated as CASSLQGPHGYTF.

The rearrangement joins TRBV5-1 to TRBJ1-3, with D unresolved. V dropped 2 bases and J dropped 2 bases, with 5 bases sitting between them. Germline values: CDR1 SGHRS, CDR2 YFSETQ. The CDR3 extends over 13 amino acids. CDR3 DNA: TGCGCCAGCAGCTTAACTCCTGGAAACACCATATATTTT. Residues: CASSLTPGNTIYF.

V usage is TRBV5-4 and J usage is TRBJ2-7; 10 bases agree with TRBD1. CDR3 length: 15 residues. Unmatched junction bases numbered 6, after V lost 4 bases and J lost 2 bases. The germline CDR1 and CDR2 sequences are SGHNT and YYREEE (reference sequence). The CDR3 DNA reads as TGTGCCAGCAGCGACGGGGGACAGGGGCCCTACGAGCAGTACTTC. This translates into CASSDGGQGPYEQYF. Filled out from reference TRBV5-4 and TRBJ2-7, the complete variable domain reads ETGVTQSPTHLIKTRGQQVTLRCSSQSGHNTVSWYQQALGQGPQFIFQYYREEENGRGNFPPRFSGLQFPNYSSELNVNALELDDSALYLCASSDGGQGPYEQYFGPGTRLTVT.

This chain joins TRBV27 and TRBJ2-5, with 9 bases aligning to TRBD2. Germline V gene lookup returns CDR1 MNHEY and CDR2 SMNVEV (reference sequence). Germline trimming cut 2 bases from V and 5 bases from J; bases unmatched to any gene: 0. The CDR3 spans 13 residues. The CDR3 nucleotides read TGTGCCAGCAGTTTAGGACTAGCGGAGACCCAGTACTTC. It translates to CASSLGLAETQYF.

The genes are TRBV18 and TRBJ1-5; the D gene is possibly TRBD1 (5 bases). The CDR3 runs to 16 residues. V was trimmed by 4 bases and J by 3 bases, leaving 16 bases between them. Germline CDR1 and CDR2: KGHSH and LQKENI. The CDR3 protein is CASSLNTGGNNQPQHF. The CDR3 nucleotides read TGTGCCAGCTCACTAAACACTGGGGGGAACAATCAGCCCCAGCATTTT. Supplemented by reference TRBV18 and TRBJ1-5, the full variable domain reads NAGVMQNPRHLVRRRGQEARLRCSPMKGHSHVYWYRQLPEEGLKFMVYLQKENIIDESGMPKERFSAEFPKEGPSILRIQQVVRGDSAAYFCASSLNTGGNNQPQHFGDGTRLSIL.

The chain recombines TRBV6-1 with TRBJ2-3, with 8 bases that match TRBD2. This CDR3 is built from 14 residues. Germline lookup yields CDR1 MNHNS and CDR2 SASEGT. The junction had 4 bases not matched to a gene; V was cut back by 8 bases and J by 0 bases. Here the CDR3 reads CASHSGTSTDTQYF. The CDR3 DNA reads TGTGCCAGCCATAGCGGGACGAGCACAGATACGCAGTATTTT.

The chain joins TRBV2 to TRBJ2-1, with 12 bases lining up with TRBD2. V dropped 4 bases and J dropped 6; count of bases not matched to a gene: 4. The CDR3 is made up of 15 amino acids. Germline V lookup: CDR1 SNHLY, CDR2 FYNNEI. In nucleotides, the CDR3 is TGTGCCAGCAGTGTGCTAGCGGGAGGGTTCAATGAGCAGTTCTTC. This gives the protein CASSVLAGGFNEQFF.

The chain uses TRBV6-6 and TRBJ2-7; 13 nucleotides line up with TRBD2. In germline, CDR1 is MNHNY, CDR2 SVGAGI (reference sequence). This CDR3 contains 15 residues. Trimming cost V 7 bases and J 3 bases; bases outside gene matches: 6. CDR3 nucleotide sequence: TGTGCCAGCACCGGGACTAGCGGGATAGTCTACGAGCAGTACTTC. As protein: CASTGTSGIVYEQYF.